Below are 8 T cell receptor beta chains sequenced from a single sample in a study of cytomegalovirus exposure and HLA in healthy donors. PCR was performed using 60 Vbeta and 13 Jbeta primers. TCRdb's copy holds only in-frame clones and misses some; the assay was immunoSEQ multiplex PCR. Of roughly 140,000 clones listed, around 75% are singletons. Sequencing input: PBMCs. The source is a human donor in good health.

This chain connects TRBV5-4 to TRBJ2-3; 8 bases match TRBD2. The CDR3 is 16 residues long. With 4 bases clipped from V and 5 bases from J, the junction kept 12 bases outside the gene matches. CDR1 and CDR2 (germline): SGHNT, YYREEE (reference sequence). The DNA for the CDR3 is TGTGCCAGCAGCCACGGGGGGGCAGTGATGATAGATACGCAGTATTTT. This encodes CASSHGGAVMIDTQYF.

A remark on this clone: The same CDR3 is also encoded by other DNA sequences in this sample. This chain uses TRBV6-6 with TRBJ2-7, with a tentative D call TRBD1 (6 bases). Germline CDR1 and CDR2: MNHNY and SVGAGI (reference sequence). Deletions cut 7 bases from V and 2 bases from J, with 15 bases between. CDR3 size: 14 residues. DNA of the CDR3: TGTGCCAGCAAGACAGATGGGGACACCTACGAGCAGTACTTC. Residues: CASKTDGDTYEQYF.

This clone is a singleton in its sample. The chain links TRBV27 to TRBJ2-7; 8 bases agree with TRBD1. With 6 bases clipped from V and 3 bases from J, the junction kept 7 bases outside the gene matches. CDR1 is MNHEY and CDR2 is SMNVEV in the germline V gene (reference sequence). CDR3 length equals 14 residues. CDR3 in DNA: TGTGCCAGCAGACTAGGACAGGGAATCTACGAGCAGTACTTC. Translation: CASRLGQGIYEQYF.

The chain links TRBV13 to TRBJ1-2; 10 positions match TRBD1. This CDR3 is 15 amino acids long. Germline V gene data show CDR1 as PRHDT and CDR2 as FYEKMQ (reference sequence). J gave up 4 bases and V 5 bases, and 7 bases lay outside the gene matches. The CDR3 coding sequence is TGTGCCAGCAGCCTCAGACAGGGGGCTATCTATGGCTACACCTTC. Residues: CASSLRQGAIYGYTF.

The J gene is TRBJ2-1, the V gene TRBV12-5; possible D gene TRBD1, 6 bases. CDR3 length: 13 amino acids. V dropped 1 base and J dropped 14 bases, with 15 bases sitting between them. Germline CDR1 LGHNT, CDR2 FRNRAP. This CDR3 is CASGLDRDTGEFF. CDR3 sequence (DNA): TGTGCTAGTGGTTTGGATAGGGACACTGGGGAGTTCTTC.

The rearrangement uses TRBV14 and TRBJ1-2; D unresolved. This CDR3 comprises 14 residues. The germline V gene has CDR1 SGHDN and CDR2 FVKESK. V shed 5 bases and J shed 8 bases, with 18 bases lying between them. The CDR3 sequence is CASSATGNSSGYTF. The CDR3 nucleotides read TGTGCCAGCAGCGCAACGGGGAACTCTAGCGGCTACACCTTC.

V and J are TRBV29-1 and TRBJ2-3, with a weak D call TRBD2 (6 bases). Deletions cut 6 bases from V and 0 bases from J, with 13 bases between. CDR3 length equals 14 residues. The germline V gene encodes CDR1 SQVTM and CDR2 ANQGSEA. CDR3 in amino acids: CSVPGGTSTDTQYF. The CDR3 DNA follows: TGCAGCGTCCCTGGCGGGACTAGCACAGATACGCAGTATTTT.

The chain recombines TRBV4-3 with TRBJ2-2, with 9 bases lining up with TRBD1. The germline CDR1 and CDR2 sequences are LGHNA and YSLEER. CDR3 size: 16 residues. J was trimmed by 6 bases and V by 3 bases; bases with no gene match: 8. CDR3: CASSHHGTGNAGELFF. The CDR3 coding sequence is TGCGCCAGCAGCCACCATGGGACAGGGAATGCCGGGGAGCTGTTTTTT.